This is a list of T cell receptor beta chains from one sample in a study of T cell responses to AZD1222 COVID-19 vaccine. Profiled with immunoSEQ multiplex PCR; TCRdb holds only in-frame clones, not every one. This sample has 95,000 to 100,000 clones; approximately 90% occur once, and the top ten carry about 1.5%. The sample consisted of peripheral blood, taken on day 0 of AZD1222 vaccination. These TCRs come from an adult in good health. The CDR3 runs from the conserved cysteine through the conserved F or W. The order of the fields is J gene, V gene, clone size, D gene, CDR3 protein, CDR3 DNA. D genes are given only for firm matches. Clone size is given for some rows only: seen once, a few or many times, or a class if the clone is expanded.

TRBJ1-2 | TRBV14 | - | - | CASSQGRTEVF | TGTGCCAGCAGCCAAGGTCGGACTGAGGTTTTC
TRBJ2-7 | TRBV6-1 | - | - | CASSDARGYEQYF | TGTGCCAGCAGTGATGCCCGGGGGTACGAGCAGTACTTC
TRBJ2-5 | TRBV11-2 | - | - | CASRRAWDPETQYF | TGTGCCAGCAGACGAGCTTGGGACCCAGAGACCCAGTACTTC
TRBJ1-1 | TRBV28 | - | TRBD1 | CASSSPWTGQRSTEAFF | TGTGCCAGCAGTTCACCCTGGACAGGGCAGAGGAGCACTGAAGCTTTCTTT
TRBJ2-3 | TRBV7-2 | - | TRBD1 | CASSEWTGGDTQYF | TGTGCCAGCAGCGAATGGACAGGGGGAGATACGCAGTATTTT
TRBJ1-2 | TRBV5-6 | - | - | CASSLGGNYGYTF | TGTGCCAGCAGCTTGGGGGGGAACTATGGCTACACCTTC
TRBJ1-2 | TRBV6-5 | - | TRBD1 | CASSYTGTEAGYTF | TGTGCCAGCAGTTACACCGGGACAGAGGCTGGCTACACCTTC
TRBJ1-5 | TRBV3-1/TRBV3-2 | - | TRBD1 | CASSQDKGTVRHNQPQHF | TGTGCCAGCAGCCAAGATAAGGGGACAGTACGTCACAATCAGCCCCAGCATTTT
TRBJ2-7 | TRBV27 | - | TRBD1 | CASSPDRDEQYF | TGTGCCAGCAGTCCCGACAGGGACGAGCAGTACTTC
TRBJ2-3 | TRBV30 | - | TRBD2 | CAWRSAGGLDTQYF | TGTGCCTGGAGGTCGGCGGGGGGGCTCGATACGCAGTATTTT
TRBJ1-2 | TRBV4-1 | - | TRBD1 | CASSQVDRAHPDPTTNYGYTF | TGCGCCAGCAGCCAAGTGGACAGGGCCCATCCCGACCCGACAACTAACTATGGCTACACCTTC
TRBJ1-5 | TRBV7-2 | - | - | CASSLQGQPQHF | TGTGCCAGCAGCTTACAGGGCCAGCCCCAGCATTTT
TRBJ2-3 | TRBV5-6 | - | TRBD1 | CASSRDRADTQYF | TGTGCCAGCAGCCGGGACAGGGCAGATACGCAGTATTTT
TRBJ1-1 | TRBV11-2 | - | - | CASSSPYGTEAFF | TGTGCCAGCAGCTCACCCTACGGCACTGAAGCTTTCTTT
TRBJ2-2 | TRBV6-5 | - | TRBD1 | CASSYRDRLHTGELFF | TGTGCCAGCAGTTACCGGGACAGGCTCCACACCGGGGAGCTGTTTTTT
TRBJ2-1 | TRBV9 | - | TRBD1 | CASSVRQGYEQFF | TGTGCCAGCAGCGTCAGACAGGGATATGAGCAGTTCTTC
TRBJ1-4 | TRBV7-9 | few | TRBD1 | CASRNTQGVNEKLFF | TGTGCCAGCCGAAACACGCAGGGGGTTAATGAAAAACTGTTTTTT
TRBJ1-6 | TRBV9 | - | TRBD1 | CASSVETGGVSPLHF | TGTGCCAGCAGCGTAGAAACAGGGGGTGTTTCACCCCTCCACTTT
TRBJ2-2 | TRBV6-4 | - | - | CASSDSDRMNGELFF | TGTGCCAGCAGTGACTCGGACAGAATGAACGGGGAGCTGTTTTTT
TRBJ2-7 | TRBV24-1 | - | - | CATGPKGDGTYEQYF | TGTGCCACGGGGCCCAAGGGGGACGGTACCTACGAGCAGTACTTC
TRBJ1-2 | TRBV19 | few | - | CASGYGYTF | TGTGCCAGTGGATATGGCTACACCTTC
TRBJ1-2 | TRBV28 | - | - | CASSLHSSYGYTF | TGTGCCAGCAGTTTACATTCGAGCTATGGCTACACCTTC
TRBJ1-4 | TRBV12-3/TRBV12-4 | - | - | CASRSKEKLFF | TGTGCCAGCAGATCGAAGGAAAAACTGTTTTTT